The 14 T cell receptor beta chains below come from one sample, sequenced in a study of neoadjuvant anti-PD-1 for oral cavity cancer. This sample's time point: after neoadjuvant nivolumab, at surgical resection. This table comes from immunoSEQ multiplex PCR, and its TCRdb copy is limited to in-frame clones, with some not included. Of about 68,000 clones listed, 85% are singletons. Here the sequenced sample was PBMCs, taken after nivolumab (anti-PD-1) treatment. The receptors come from a person aged 35-79 years with oral cavity squamous cell carcinoma.

The chain uses TRBV11-2 and TRBJ1-4; TRBD1 matches at 7 bases. Germline V lookup: CDR1 SGHAT, CDR2 FQNNGV. J lost 3 bases, V lost 4 bases, and 5 bases had no gene match. The CDR3 runs 15 residues. The CDR3 sequence: CASSYTGTANEKLFF. As DNA, the CDR3 is TGTGCCAGCAGCTATACCGGGACAGCTAATGAAAAACTGTTTTTT.

CDR3 in DNA: TGTGCCAGCAGTTACTCTCTAGCGGGAGGTCAAGAGACCCAGTACTTC. It is translated as CASSYSLAGGQETQYF. The J gene is TRBJ2-5, the V gene TRBV6-5; 11 positions agree with TRBD2. V lost 0 bases to trimming and J lost 2 bases; unmatched junction nucleotides: 2. Germline values: CDR1 MNHEY, CDR2 SVGAGI. The CDR3 is 16 amino acids.

CDR3 sequence reads: CASSEAGNTDTQYF. CDR3 DNA: TGTGCCAGCAGTGAGGCGGGGAACACAGATACGCAGTATTTT. This chain connects TRBV6-1 to TRBJ2-3; D is perhaps TRBD2 (6 bases). The CDR3 has 14 amino acids. Germline-derived CDR1 and CDR2 are MNHNS and SASEGT. The ends were cut back, 3 bases at V and 2 bases at J, with 9 bases in the middle.

The rearrangement joins TRBV7-9 to TRBJ2-2; possible D gene TRBD1, 7 bases. V gave up 8 bases and J gave up 6 bases, with 10 bases separating them. CDR3 length: 12 residues. In germline, CDR1 is SEHNR, CDR2 FQNEAQ (reference sequence). The CDR3 sequence: CASQGEAGELFF. The CDR3 DNA follows: TGTGCCAGCCAGGGGGAGGCCGGGGAGCTGTTTTTT.

V is TRBV6-1 and J is TRBJ2-7; no reliable D call. This CDR3 is built from 11 residues. With 7 bases removed from V and 3 bases from J, the gap between germline ends came to 7 bases. Germline-derived CDR1 and CDR2 are MNHNS and SASEGT. CDR3 in DNA: TGTGCCAGCAAAAGGGTCTACGAGCAGTACTTC. Translating it yields CASKRVYEQYF.

The rearrangement uses TRBV30 and TRBJ2-1; D is unclear. Between the trimmed V and J ends, which lost 0 bases and 4 bases, there was a span of 7 bases. Germline CDR1 reads GTSNPN; CDR2 reads SVGIG (reference sequence). The CDR3 spans 13 residues. CDR3 region: CAWSVSGYNEQFF. CDR3 DNA: TGTGCCTGGAGTGTATCCGGTTACAATGAGCAGTTCTTC.

The table lists this clone with a few counts. The rearrangement uses TRBV19 and TRBJ1-1; perhaps TRBD1 as D (6 bases). Trimming removed 9 bases from V and 3 bases from J, with 11 bases in between. The V gene's germline CDR1 is LNHDA and CDR2 SQIVND (reference sequence). The CDR3 length is 12 residues. The CDR3 bases are TGTGCCAGCCCTCACAGGGACACTGAAGCTTTCTTT. Translation: CASPHRDTEAFF.

V and J are TRBV29-1 and TRBJ2-3, with D hard to call. There are 15 residues in the CDR3. Trimming shortened V by 6 bases and J by 1 base, and 17 bases separated the two germline ends. Germline V CDR1 and CDR2: SQVTM, ANQGSEA. The chain's CDR3 is CSVAADSLGTDTQYF. The CDR3 DNA follows: TGCAGCGTCGCCGCAGACTCACTTGGCACAGATACGCAGTATTTT.

This clone was observed a single time. The rearrangement links TRBV19 to TRBJ1-5, with D tentatively TRBD1 (6 bases). The CDR3 totals 11 residues. The V gene's germline CDR1 is LNHDA and CDR2 SQIVND (reference sequence). V was trimmed by 4 bases and J by 9 bases, leaving 7 bases between them. The CDR3 spells CASSRGGPQHF. CDR3 DNA: TGTGCCAGTAGTAGAGGGGGGCCCCAGCATTTT.

The rearrangement joins TRBV25-1 to TRBJ1-1; D perhaps matches TRBD1 (6 bases). Trimming shortened V by 3 bases and J by 7 bases, and 12 bases separated the two germline ends. There are 13 residues in the CDR3. Germline values: CDR1 MGHDK, CDR2 SYGVNS. The CDR3 coding sequence is TGTGCCAGCAGTGATTGGGGGCGCATTGAAGCTTTCTTT. Its protein product is CASSDWGRIEAFF.

The chain has TRBV29-1 and TRBJ2-3; 12 bases fit TRBD1. The germline CDR1 and CDR2 sequences are SQVTM and ANQGSEA. This CDR3 region has 14 residues. Trimming removed 5 bases from V and 4 bases from J; junction bases left unmatched: 4. CDR3 protein: CSVSGTGGPDTQYF. CDR3 in DNA: TGCAGCGTTTCCGGGACAGGGGGCCCAGATACGCAGTATTTT.

The chain is built from TRBV11-2 and TRBJ1-1, with D maybe TRBD1 (5 bases). V shed 0 bases and J shed 3 bases, with 11 bases lying between them. CDR1 is SGHAT, CDR2 FQNNGV, per germline. The CDR3 runs to 15 residues. In DNA, the CDR3 is TGTGCCAGCAGCTTAGATAACCAGGGTGACACTGAAGCTTTCTTT. Protein: CASSLDNQGDTEAFF.

The chain joins TRBV5-1 to TRBJ2-7, with 12 bases that match TRBD1. The CDR3 has 14 residues. Trimming took 4 bases from V and 7 from J; bases not matched to a gene: 6. Germline-derived CDR1 and CDR2 are SGHRS and YFSETQ. CDR3: CASSPGQGAGEQYF. For the CDR3, the DNA is TGCGCCAGCAGCCCGGGACAGGGGGCGGGGGAGCAGTACTTC.

The sample holds a few counts of this clone. The chain links TRBV5-4 to TRBJ1-1; D not resolved. Per germline, CDR1 SGHNT and CDR2 YYREEE (reference sequence). V lost 0 bases and J 1 base, leaving 4 bases between the germline ends. The CDR3 covers 13 residues. Here the CDR3 DNA reads TGTGCCAGCAGCTTGGAACCGAACACTGAAGCTTTCTTT. Translating it yields CASSLEPNTEAFF.